The next 30 T cell receptor beta chains were all read from a single sample in a study of radiotherapy plus CTLA-4 blockade in lung cancer. Clones were sequenced by immunoSEQ multiplex PCR, and TCRdb holds only the in-frame ones, with some missing. Here the sample spans about 15,000 clones, over 75% being singletons. Sequences were derived from peripheral blood, sampled from a patient treated with radiotherapy plus ipilimumab. The receptors come from a human donor with non-small cell lung cancer that progressed on radiotherapy plus ipilimumab. Some clones in this sample may be carry-over from other donors' samples.

CDR3 in DNA: TGTGCCTGGAGTGTATTTCGGAGGTACACTGAAGCTTTCTTT. Residues: CAWSVFRRYTEAFF. The chain employs TRBV30 and TRBJ1-1; D is uncertain. Trimming removed 0 bases at V and 3 bases at J, with 11 bases between. The CDR3 spans 14 residues. Per germline, CDR1 GTSNPN and CDR2 SVGIG (reference sequence).

V and J are TRBV27 and TRBJ2-6, with 9 bases matching TRBD1. The ends lost 5 bases at V and 2 bases at J; junction bases unmatched: 7. The CDR3 covers 17 residues. Germline CDR1 and CDR2: MNHEY and SMNVEV (reference sequence). This CDR3 is CASSRPGTGTGANVLTF. The CDR3 region has the DNA TGTGCCAGCAGTCGTCCCGGGACAGGGACTGGGGCCAACGTCCTGACTTTC.

The rearrangement joins TRBV2 to TRBJ1-1, with 8 bases identical to TRBD1. CDR1 is SNHLY and CDR2 is FYNNEI in the germline V gene. This CDR3 is built from 11 residues. The V gene end was trimmed by 9 bases and the J gene end by 10 bases; junction bases not matched to a gene: 7. The CDR3 region has the DNA TGTGCCAGTCGTGGAGGGACAGGAGCTTTCTTT. Translation: CASRGGTGAFF.

The table lists this clone with a count of one. The V gene is TRBV18, the J gene TRBJ2-1, with 7 nucleotides matching TRBD1. V shed 5 bases and J 3 bases; nucleotides not matched to a gene: 10. The CDR3 is 16 residues long. Germline V lookup: CDR1 KGHSH, CDR2 LQKENI. CDR3 nucleotides: TGTGCCAGCTCAGCGTTATCAGGGGGAGACTACAATGAGCAGTTCTTC. It yields the protein CASSALSGGDYNEQFF.

The chain's CDR3 is CASSLAGNSYNEQFF. CDR3 coding DNA: TGTGCCAGCAGCTTAGCCGGGAACTCCTACAATGAGCAGTTCTTC. The chain recombines TRBV7-2 with TRBJ2-1; maybe TRBD2 (5 bases). V lost 0 bases, J lost 0 bases, and 6 bases lay in between. In germline, CDR1 is SGHTA, CDR2 FQGNSA. CDR3 length equals 15 residues. Supplemented by reference TRBV7-2 and TRBJ2-1, the full variable domain reads GAGVSQSPSNKVTEKGKDVELRCDPISGHTALYWYRQSLGQGLEFLIYFQGNSAPDKSGLPSDRFSAERTGGSVSTLTIQRTQQEDSAVYLCASSLAGNSYNEQFFGPGTRLTVL.

The table lists this clone with a count of one. The rearrangement joins TRBV6-1 to TRBJ2-7; no clear D gene. CDR1 is MNHNS and CDR2 is SASEGT in the germline V gene. There are 15 residues in the CDR3. V was trimmed by 4 bases and J by 2 bases, leaving 15 bases between them. The CDR3 DNA follows: TGTGCCAGCAGTGTAACTATAATTGTAGCCTACGAGCAGTACTTC. It codes for CASSVTIIVAYEQYF.

The chain combines TRBV11-2 with TRBJ2-3; D is possibly TRBD2 (5 bases). Trimming left V 4 bases short and J 5 bases short, with 10 bases between. Germline values: CDR1 SGHAT, CDR2 FQNNGV. The CDR3 sequence is 13 residues long. CDR3 DNA sequence: TGTGCCAGCAGCTCGATGACTATAGATACGCAGTATTTT. Amino acids: CASSSMTIDTQYF.

The rearrangement links TRBV2 to TRBJ2-2, with 10 bases matching TRBD2. From germline, CDR1 is SNHLY and CDR2 FYNNEI. The CDR3 has 18 residues. Trimming at V came to 2 bases and at J to 7 bases, leaving 13 bases not matched to a gene. The CDR3 nucleotides are TGTGCCAGCAGTGAAAGTCTAGCGGGAGATAGGGTAGGCGGGGAGCTGTTTTTT. Translated: CASSESLAGDRVGGELFF.

This clone showed up just a few times. The gene calls are TRBV6-1 and TRBJ2-7; TRBD1 is a possible D gene (5 bases). Trimming removed 7 bases from V and 2 bases from J, with 9 bases in between. CDR3 length: 12 amino acids. Looked up from germline, CDR1 is MNHNS and CDR2 is SASEGT. CDR3 sequence (DNA): TGTGCCAGCACCGAGACAGCCTACGAGCAGTACTTC. Residues: CASTETAYEQYF.

The chain is built from TRBV15 and TRBJ2-6; the match to TRBD1 covers 7 bases. Germline V gene data show CDR1 as LNHNV and CDR2 as YYDKDF (reference sequence). The junction had 2 bases not matched to a gene; V was cut back by 3 bases and J by 0 bases. This CDR3 has 16 residues. The CDR3 loop is CATSRAGGSGANVLTF. The CDR3 nucleotides read TGTGCCACCAGCAGGGCAGGGGGCTCTGGGGCCAACGTCCTGACTTTC.

The chain's CDR3 is CASSFPRGGDQPQHF. The CDR3 DNA reads TGTGCCAGCAGTTTTCCTAGAGGGGGGGATCAGCCCCAGCATTTT. The chain carries TRBV28 and TRBJ1-5; weak D call: TRBD1 (6 bases). Looked up from germline, CDR1 is MDHEN and CDR2 is SYDVKM. The CDR3 contains 15 residues. Between the trimmed V and J ends, which lost 3 bases and 5 bases, there was a span of 14 bases. Filled out from reference TRBV28 and TRBJ1-5, the complete variable domain reads DVKVTQSSRYLVKRTGEKVFLECVQDMDHENMFWYRQDPGLGLRLIYFSYDVKMKEKGDIPEGYSVSREKKERFSLILESASTNQTSMYLCASSFPRGGDQPQHFGDGTRLSIL.

On this clone itself: At one end the junction does not follow the germline gene, possibly because of a read error. The V call is TRBV7-8, the J call TRBJ1-3, with 8 bases that match TRBD1. This CDR3 comprises 13 residues. Germline CDR1 is SGHVS and CDR2 is FQNEAQ. The CDR3 reads CASSSGQGDSSNF. For the CDR3, the DNA is TGTGCCAGCAGCTCTGGACAGGGCGACTCTTCGAACTTT.

The chain recombines TRBV5-1 with TRBJ2-3, with TRBD2 identical over 9 bases. Germline V gives CDR1 SGHRS, CDR2 YFSETQ. This CDR3 has 13 residues. V was clipped by 7 bases and J by 14 bases; unmatched bases: 14. The CDR3 reads CASVGLAGFEMYF. CDR3 DNA sequence: TGCGCCAGCGTGGGCCTAGCGGGGTTTGAAATGTATTTT.

This chain uses TRBV19 with TRBJ2-3, with D possibly matching TRBD2 (5 bases). Deletions cut 7 bases from V and 0 bases from J, with 11 bases between. Germline V gene sequence: CDR1 LNHDA, CDR2 SQIVND (reference sequence). The CDR3 is 14 residues long. As DNA, the CDR3 is TGTGCCAGTAACCGGGGAGTTAGCACAGATACGCAGTATTTT. This encodes CASNRGVSTDTQYF.

This rearrangement joins TRBV5-5 to TRBJ1-1; 12 nucleotides match TRBD1. The germline V gene has CDR1 SGHKS and CDR2 YYEKEE (reference sequence). This CDR3 is built from 15 residues. V gave up 4 bases and J gave up 7 bases; unmatched junction bases: 8. The CDR3 here is CASSIPGQGASEAFF. DNA of the CDR3: TGTGCCAGCAGCATTCCGGGACAGGGGGCGAGTGAAGCTTTCTTT.

The chain uses TRBV6-5 and TRBJ1-2; weak D call: TRBD1 (6 bases). CDR3 size: 15 residues. Trimming removed 6 bases from V and 5 bases from J, with 19 bases in between. Germline V lookup: CDR1 MNHEY, CDR2 SVGAGI. The CDR3 DNA reads as TGTGCCAGCAGCCGGGACATCTCGAAAGAGTATGGCTACACCTTC. Amino acids: CASSRDISKEYGYTF.

The chain is built from TRBV6-6 and TRBJ1-1, with D hard to call. CDR3 length: 14 amino acids. The germline V and J ends were trimmed by 4 bases and 4 bases, with 13 bases remaining between them. Germline CDR1 is MNHNY and CDR2 is SVGAGI (reference sequence). The CDR3 nucleotides are TGTGCCAGCAGTTTTGTGGAGGCGGGCACTGAAGCTTTCTTT. The encoded protein is CASSFVEAGTEAFF.

This chain links TRBV15 with TRBJ2-3; TRBD1 agrees at 8 bases. CDR1 LNHNV and CDR2 YYDKDF come from the germline V gene (reference sequence). Unmatched junction bases numbered 5, after V lost 4 bases and J lost 5 bases. The CDR3 length is 14 residues. CDR3 bases: TGTGCCACCAGCACAGGGGGCAATGGAGATACGCAGTATTTT. Protein sequence: CATSTGGNGDTQYF.

V usage is TRBV9 and J usage is TRBJ1-3, with TRBD1 identical over 9 bases. Germline V CDR1 and CDR2: SGDLS, YYNGEE. The junction had 7 bases not matched to a gene; V was cut back by 7 bases and J by 8 bases. The CDR3 totals 13 residues. The CDR3 sequence is CASSWTGEDTIYF. The CDR3 DNA sequence: TGTGCCAGCTCGTGGACAGGGGAGGACACCATATATTTT.

The V and J genes are TRBV29-1 and TRBJ2-1, with D possibly TRBD1 on 6 matching bases. The ends were cut back, 7 bases at V and 0 bases at J, with 13 bases in the middle. This CDR3 is built from 14 residues. The germline CDR1 and CDR2 sequences are SQVTM and ANQGSEA. The CDR3 region has the DNA TGCAGCGCGGACACAGGGCACTCCTACAATGAGCAGTTCTTC. Translating gives CSADTGHSYNEQFF.

The rearrangement links TRBV5-1 to TRBJ2-7; D gene uncertain. Trimming stripped 0 bases from V and 3 bases from J, with 10 bases between. The CDR3 extends over 14 amino acids. From germline, CDR1 is SGHRS and CDR2 YFSETQ. As DNA, the CDR3 is TGCGCCAGCAGCTTGGCCCAGGCTCGCTACGAGCAGTACTTC. Translation: CASSLAQARYEQYF.

The chain is built from TRBV13 and TRBJ1-2; maybe TRBD1 (6 bases). The CDR3 loop spans 13 amino acids. Per the germline V gene, CDR1 is PRHDT and CDR2 is FYEKMQ (reference sequence). With 0 bases removed from V and 8 bases from J, the gap between germline ends came to 10 bases. This CDR3 is CASSLGQGIGYTF. The CDR3, as DNA: TGTGCCAGCAGCTTAGGACAGGGCATAGGCTACACCTTC. Using reference TRBV13 and TRBJ1-2 for the parts outside the CDR3, the full variable domain is AAGVIQSPRHLIKEKRETATLKCYPIPRHDTVYWYQQGPGQDPQFLISFYEKMQSDKGSIPDRFSAQQFSDYHSELNMSSLELGDSALYFCASSLGQGIGYTFGSGTRLTVV.

This chain uses TRBV7-2 with TRBJ2-5; TRBD2 matches at 11 bases. Trimming took 1 base from V and 2 from J; bases not matched to a gene: 12. The CDR3 covers 19 residues. CDR1 and CDR2 from the germline V gene are SGHTA and FQGNSA. CDR3 sequence: CASSLGRLASGRLQETQYF. The DNA of the CDR3 is TGTGCCAGCAGCTTAGGGCGACTCGCTAGCGGGAGGCTGCAAGAGACCCAGTACTTC.

This rearrangement joins TRBV29-1 to TRBJ1-1, with D possibly TRBD1 on 6 matching bases. This CDR3 contains 10 residues. In germline, CDR1 is SQVTM, CDR2 ANQGSEA. CDR3 bases: TGCGTAGGGGGTGGTGCTGAAGCTTTCTTT. It is translated as CVGGGAEAFF.

This clone was seen a single time. This rearrangement joins TRBV7-7 to TRBJ2-1, with TRBD2 identical over 9 bases. The germline CDR1 and CDR2 sequences are SSHAT and FNYEAQ (reference sequence). The CDR3 is 14 residues long. V shed 3 bases and J 7 bases; nucleotides not matched to a gene: 4. The CDR3: CASSFSGSLNEQFF. The CDR3 coding sequence is TGTGCCAGCAGCTTTAGCGGGAGCTTGAATGAGCAGTTCTTC.

CDR3 nucleotides: TGTGCCTGGAGTGTAGGAGGTAATGGCTATGGCTACACCTTC. This sequence encodes CAWSVGGNGYGYTF. This chain links TRBV30 with TRBJ1-2; the D is unclear. In germline, CDR1 is GTSNPN, CDR2 SVGIG (reference sequence). This CDR3 has 14 amino acids. V was clipped by 0 bases and J by 4 bases, with 12 bases between them.

The V and J genes are TRBV11-2 and TRBJ2-5; no clear D gene. Trimming stripped 1 base from V and 1 base from J, with 7 bases between. CDR1 is SGHAT and CDR2 is FQNNGV in the germline V gene. The CDR3 spans 14 residues. The CDR3 sequence is CASSLAVGQETQYF. The CDR3 DNA sequence: TGTGCCAGCAGCTTAGCGGTTGGCCAAGAGACCCAGTACTTC.

The V and J genes are TRBV5-6 and TRBJ2-1, with 8 bases that match TRBD2. The CDR3 totals 16 residues. CDR1 and CDR2 from the germline V gene are SGHDT and YYEEEE. The trim removed 4 bases at V and 4 bases at J, leaving 10 bases unmatched. CDR3 nucleotide sequence: TGTGCCAGCAGCCCTCGAGCGGGGGCTATTTACAATGAGCAGTTCTTC. Amino acids: CASSPRAGAIYNEQFF. Together with reference TRBV5-6 and TRBJ2-1, the CDR3 gives the full variable domain: DAGVTQSPTHLIKTRGQQVTLRCSPKSGHDTVSWYQQALGQGPQFIFQYYEEEERQRGNFPDRFSGHQFPNYSSELNVNALLLGDSALYLCASSPRAGAIYNEQFFGPGTRLTVL.

This clone has just a few counts. The CDR3 region has the DNA TGTGCCAGCAGTTCGGTCGACAGGGGGCGAAACACCATATATTTT. This codes for CASSSVDRGRNTIYF. The chain joins TRBV6-6 to TRBJ1-3; the match to TRBD1 covers 10 bases. The J segment lost 5 bases and the V segment lost 4 bases, leaving 5 bases of the junction unmatched. The germline V gene encodes CDR1 MNHNY and CDR2 SVGAGI (reference sequence). This CDR3 contains 15 residues.

The chain links TRBV4-1 to TRBJ1-2; 8 nucleotides align to TRBD1. V shed 4 bases and J 1 base; nucleotides not matched to a gene: 8. The CDR3 spans 16 residues. The germline CDR1 and CDR2 sequences are MGHRA and YSYEKL. CDR3 in amino acids: CASSRTGSQGNYGYTF. The CDR3 nucleotides read TGCGCCAGCAGCCGGACAGGGAGTCAGGGTAACTATGGCTACACCTTC.